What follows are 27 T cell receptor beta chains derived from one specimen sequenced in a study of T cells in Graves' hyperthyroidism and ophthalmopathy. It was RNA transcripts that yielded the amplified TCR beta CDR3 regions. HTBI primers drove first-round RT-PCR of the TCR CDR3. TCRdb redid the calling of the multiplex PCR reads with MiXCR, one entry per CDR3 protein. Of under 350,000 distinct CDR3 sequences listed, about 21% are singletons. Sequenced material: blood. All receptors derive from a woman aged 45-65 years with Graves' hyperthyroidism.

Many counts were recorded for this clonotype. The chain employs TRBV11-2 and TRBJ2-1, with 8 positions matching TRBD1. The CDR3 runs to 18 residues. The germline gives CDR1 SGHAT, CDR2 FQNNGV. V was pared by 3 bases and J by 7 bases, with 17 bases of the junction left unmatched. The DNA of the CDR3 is TGTGCCAGCAGCTTTTTTGGCAGGGGGCGGTTCGGGGGTAATGAGCAGTTCTTC. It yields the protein CASSFFGRGRFGGNEQFF. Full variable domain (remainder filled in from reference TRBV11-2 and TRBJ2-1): EAGVAQSPRYKIIEKRQSVAFWCNPISGHATLYWYQQILGQGPKLLIQFQNNGVVDDSQLPKDRFSAERLKGVDSTLKIQPAKLEDSAVYLCASSFFGRGRFGGNEQFFGPGTRLTVL.

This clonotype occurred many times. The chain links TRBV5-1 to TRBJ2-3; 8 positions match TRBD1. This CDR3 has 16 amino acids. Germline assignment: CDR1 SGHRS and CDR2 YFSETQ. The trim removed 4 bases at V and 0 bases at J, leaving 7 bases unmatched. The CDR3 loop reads CASSPGGQESTDTQYF. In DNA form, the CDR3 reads TGCGCCAGCAGCCCAGGGGGACAGGAAAGCACAGATACGCAGTATTTT.

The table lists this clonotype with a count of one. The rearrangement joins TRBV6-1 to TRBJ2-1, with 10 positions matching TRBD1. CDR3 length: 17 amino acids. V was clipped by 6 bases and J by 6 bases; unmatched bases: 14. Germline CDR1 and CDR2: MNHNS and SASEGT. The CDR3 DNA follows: TGTGCCAGCAGCAAACTCCCCGGGACAGGGGCTTTCAATGAGCAGTTCTTC. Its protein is CASSKLPGTGAFNEQFF.

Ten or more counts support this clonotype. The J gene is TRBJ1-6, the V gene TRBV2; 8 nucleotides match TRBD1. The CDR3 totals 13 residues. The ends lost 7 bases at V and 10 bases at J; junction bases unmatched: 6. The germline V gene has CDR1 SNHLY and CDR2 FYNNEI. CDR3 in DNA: TGTGCCAGCAAGACAGGGGAGAGATCACCCCTCCACTTT. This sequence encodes CASKTGERSPLHF. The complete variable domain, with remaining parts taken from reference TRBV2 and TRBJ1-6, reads EPEVTQTPSHQVTQMGQEVILRCVPISNHLYFYWYRQILGQKVEFLVSFYNNEISEKSEIFDDQFSVERPDGSNFTLKIRSTKLEDSAMYFCASKTGERSPLHFGNGTRLTVT.

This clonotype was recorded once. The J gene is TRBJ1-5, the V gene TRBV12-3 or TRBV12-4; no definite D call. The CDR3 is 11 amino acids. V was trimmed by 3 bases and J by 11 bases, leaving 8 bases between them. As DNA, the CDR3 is TGTGCCAGCAGTTTGGGTGAAGCCCAGCATTTT. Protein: CASSLGEAQHF.

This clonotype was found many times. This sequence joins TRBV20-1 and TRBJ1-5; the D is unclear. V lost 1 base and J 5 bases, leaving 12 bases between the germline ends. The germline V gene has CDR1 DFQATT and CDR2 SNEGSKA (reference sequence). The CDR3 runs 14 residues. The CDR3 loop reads CSARGGTNHQPQHF. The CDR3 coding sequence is TGCAGTGCTAGAGGAGGCACAAATCATCAGCCCCAGCATTTT.

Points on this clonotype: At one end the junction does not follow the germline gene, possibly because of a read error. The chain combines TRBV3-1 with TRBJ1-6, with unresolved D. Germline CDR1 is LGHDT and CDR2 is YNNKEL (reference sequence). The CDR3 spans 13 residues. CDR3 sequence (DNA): TGTGCCAGCAACCAAGTAATTAGTTCACCCCTCCACTTT. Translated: CASNQVISSPLHF.

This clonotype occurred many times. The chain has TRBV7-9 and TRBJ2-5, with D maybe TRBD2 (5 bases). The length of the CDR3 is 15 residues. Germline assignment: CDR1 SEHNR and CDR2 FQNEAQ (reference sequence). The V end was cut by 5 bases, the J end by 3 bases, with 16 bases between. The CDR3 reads CASSLDQGRKETQYF. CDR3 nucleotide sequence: TGTGCCAGCAGCCTCGACCAAGGGAGAAAAGAGACCCAGTACTTC.

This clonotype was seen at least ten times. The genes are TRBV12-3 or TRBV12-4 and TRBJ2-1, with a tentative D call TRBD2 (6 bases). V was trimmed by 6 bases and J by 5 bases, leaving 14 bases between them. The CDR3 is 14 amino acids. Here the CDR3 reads CASRPTAGNNEQFF. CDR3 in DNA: TGTGCCAGCAGGCCCACGGCGGGAAACAATGAGCAGTTCTTC.

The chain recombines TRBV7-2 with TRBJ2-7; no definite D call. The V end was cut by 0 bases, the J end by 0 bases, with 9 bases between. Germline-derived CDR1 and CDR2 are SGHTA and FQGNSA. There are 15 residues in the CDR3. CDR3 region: CASSLAGPSSYEQYF. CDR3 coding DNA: TGTGCCAGCAGCTTAGCAGGGCCTAGCTCCTACGAGCAGTACTTC.

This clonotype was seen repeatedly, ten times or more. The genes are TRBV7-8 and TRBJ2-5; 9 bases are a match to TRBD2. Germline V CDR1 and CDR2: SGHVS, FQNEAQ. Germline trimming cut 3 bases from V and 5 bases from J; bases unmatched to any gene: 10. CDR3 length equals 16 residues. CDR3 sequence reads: CASSFAGAGGRETQYF. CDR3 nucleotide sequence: TGTGCCAGCAGCTTTGCGGGAGCGGGAGGCCGCGAGACCCAGTACTTC. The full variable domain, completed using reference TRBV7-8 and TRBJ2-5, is GAGVSQSPRYKVAKRGQDVALRCDPISGHVSLFWYQQALGQGPEFLTYFQNEAQLDKSGLPSDRFFAERPEGSVSTLKIQRTQQEDSAVYLCASSFAGAGGRETQYFGPGTRLLVL.

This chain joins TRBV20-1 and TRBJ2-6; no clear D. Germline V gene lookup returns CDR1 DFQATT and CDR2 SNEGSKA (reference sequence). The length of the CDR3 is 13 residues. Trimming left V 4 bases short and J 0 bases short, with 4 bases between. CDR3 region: CSATDSGANVLTF. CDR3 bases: TGCAGTGCTACAGACTCTGGGGCCAACGTCCTGACTTTC.

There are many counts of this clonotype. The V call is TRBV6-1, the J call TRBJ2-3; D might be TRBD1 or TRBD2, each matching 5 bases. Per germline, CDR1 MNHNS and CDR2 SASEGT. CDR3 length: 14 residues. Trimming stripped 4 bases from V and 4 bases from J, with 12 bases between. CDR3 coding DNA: TGTGCCAGCAGTGGTTCTGGGGGTCCAGATACGCAGTATTTT. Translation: CASSGSGGPDTQYF.

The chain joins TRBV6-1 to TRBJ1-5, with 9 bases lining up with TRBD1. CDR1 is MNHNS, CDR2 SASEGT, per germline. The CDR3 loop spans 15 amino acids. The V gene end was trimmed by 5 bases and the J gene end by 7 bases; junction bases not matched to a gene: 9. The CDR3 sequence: CASSYAGTGYQPQHF. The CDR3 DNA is TGTGCCAGCAGTTACGCCGGGACAGGGTACCAGCCCCAGCATTTT.

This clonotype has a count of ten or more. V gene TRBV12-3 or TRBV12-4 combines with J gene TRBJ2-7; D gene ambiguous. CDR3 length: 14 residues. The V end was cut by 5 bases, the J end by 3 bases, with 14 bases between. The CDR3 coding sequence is TGTGCCAGCAGTCTCCTCCCTATGTTCTACGAGCAGTACTTC. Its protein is CASSLLPMFYEQYF.

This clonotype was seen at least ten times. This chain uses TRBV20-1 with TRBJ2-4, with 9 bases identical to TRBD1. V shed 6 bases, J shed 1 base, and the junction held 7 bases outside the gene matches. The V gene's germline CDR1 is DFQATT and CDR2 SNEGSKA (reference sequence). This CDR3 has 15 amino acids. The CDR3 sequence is CSAKGQGVAKNIQYF. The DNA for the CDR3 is TGCAGTGCAAAGGGACAGGGAGTGGCCAAAAACATTCAGTACTTC.

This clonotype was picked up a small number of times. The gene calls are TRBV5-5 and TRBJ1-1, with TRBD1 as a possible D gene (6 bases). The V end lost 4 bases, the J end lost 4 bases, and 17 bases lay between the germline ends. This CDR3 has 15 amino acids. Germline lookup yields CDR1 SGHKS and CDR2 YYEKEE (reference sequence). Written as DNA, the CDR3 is TGTGCCAGCAGCATACGACAGGTGGGCATCACTGAAGCTTTCTTT. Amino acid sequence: CASSIRQVGITEAFF.

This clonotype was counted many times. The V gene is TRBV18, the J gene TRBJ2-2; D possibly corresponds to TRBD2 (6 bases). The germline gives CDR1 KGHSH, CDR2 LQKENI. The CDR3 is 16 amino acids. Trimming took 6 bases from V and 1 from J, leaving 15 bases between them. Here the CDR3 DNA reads TGTGCCAGCTCTCAACCCGCGGGGCTGAACACCGGGGAGCTGTTTTTT. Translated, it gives CASSQPAGLNTGELFF.

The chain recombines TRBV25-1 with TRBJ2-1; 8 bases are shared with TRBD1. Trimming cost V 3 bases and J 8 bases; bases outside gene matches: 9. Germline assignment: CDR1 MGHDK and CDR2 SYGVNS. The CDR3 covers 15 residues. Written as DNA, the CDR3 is TGTGCCAGCAGTGAGGGCCAGGGGGCTATTTATGAGCAGTTCTTC. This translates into CASSEGQGAIYEQFF.

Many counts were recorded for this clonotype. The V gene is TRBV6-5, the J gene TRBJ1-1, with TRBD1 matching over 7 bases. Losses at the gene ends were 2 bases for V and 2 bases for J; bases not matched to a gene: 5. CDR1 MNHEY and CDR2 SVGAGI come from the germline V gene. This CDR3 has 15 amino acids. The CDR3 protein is CASSYIGTDNTEAFF. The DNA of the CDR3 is TGTGCCAGCAGTTACATAGGGACAGATAACACTGAAGCTTTCTTT.

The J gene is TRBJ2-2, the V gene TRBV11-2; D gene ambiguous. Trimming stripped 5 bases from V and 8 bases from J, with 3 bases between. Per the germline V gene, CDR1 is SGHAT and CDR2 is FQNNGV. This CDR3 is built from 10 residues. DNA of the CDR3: TGTGCCAGCAGCCGAGGGGAGCTGTTTTTT. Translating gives CASSRGELFF.

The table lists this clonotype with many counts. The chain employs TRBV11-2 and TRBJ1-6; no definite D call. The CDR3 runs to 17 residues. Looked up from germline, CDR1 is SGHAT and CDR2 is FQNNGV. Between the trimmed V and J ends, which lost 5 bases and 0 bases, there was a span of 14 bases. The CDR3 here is CASSRRPQSSYNSPLHF. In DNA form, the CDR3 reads TGTGCCAGCAGCCGAAGGCCACAGAGCTCCTATAATTCACCCCTCCACTTT.

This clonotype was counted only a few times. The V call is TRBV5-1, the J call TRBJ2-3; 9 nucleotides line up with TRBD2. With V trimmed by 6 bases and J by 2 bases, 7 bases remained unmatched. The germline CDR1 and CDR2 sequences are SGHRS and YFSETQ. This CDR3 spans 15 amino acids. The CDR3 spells CASKGRGGDTDTQYF. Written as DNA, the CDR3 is TGCGCCAGCAAGGGGCGGGGGGGAGACACAGATACGCAGTATTTT.

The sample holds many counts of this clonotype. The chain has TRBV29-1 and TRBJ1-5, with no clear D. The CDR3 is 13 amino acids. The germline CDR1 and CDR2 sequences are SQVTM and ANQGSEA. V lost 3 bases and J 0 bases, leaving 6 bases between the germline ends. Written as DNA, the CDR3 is TGCAGCGTTGAGGCCGATAGCAATCAGCCCCAGCATTTT. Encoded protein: CSVEADSNQPQHF.

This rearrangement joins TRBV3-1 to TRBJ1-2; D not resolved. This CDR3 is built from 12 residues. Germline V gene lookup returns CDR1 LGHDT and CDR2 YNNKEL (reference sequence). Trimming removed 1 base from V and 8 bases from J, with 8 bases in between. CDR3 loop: CASSQVRFGYTF. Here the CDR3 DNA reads TGTGCCAGCAGCCAAGTCCGGTTCGGCTACACCTTC.

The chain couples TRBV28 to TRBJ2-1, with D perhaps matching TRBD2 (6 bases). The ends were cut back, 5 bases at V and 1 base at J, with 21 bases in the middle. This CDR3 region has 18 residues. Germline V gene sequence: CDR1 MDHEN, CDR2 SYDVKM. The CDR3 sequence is CASSPSGWRGTSYNEQFF. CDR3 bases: TGTGCCAGCAGTCCGTCGGGATGGCGGGGTACGTCCTACAATGAGCAGTTCTTC.

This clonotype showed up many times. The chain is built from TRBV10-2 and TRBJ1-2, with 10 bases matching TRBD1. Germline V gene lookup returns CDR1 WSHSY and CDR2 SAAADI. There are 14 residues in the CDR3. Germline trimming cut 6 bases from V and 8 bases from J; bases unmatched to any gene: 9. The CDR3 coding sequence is TGCGCCAGCAGGGAGACAGGGGGCGCGAGAGGCTACACCTTC. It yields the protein CASRETGGARGYTF.